This TCR beta chain was sequenced for a study of metastatic and nonmetastatic thyroid tumors. About the research overall: Repertoire data that came from the blood and tumor or nodule tissue of malignant and benign thyroid patients were compared. General observations from the study: According to reports, the diversity of TCR beta was significantly higher in malignant thyroid tumors than in benign nodules, and this held in both blood and tumor samples.

The V gene's germline CDR1 is LGHDT and CDR2 YNNKEL (reference sequence). The CDR3 has 14 residues. TCRdb re-called the PCR reads with MiXCR. This sample yields 21,000 or so clones, of which 28% are seen a single time; approximately 15% belongs to the top ten. Note on this clone: Antigen specificity is unknown. A read error may account for a junction end that differs from germline.

Thyroid surgery was performed in patients who had received no treatment beforehand. This sequence originates from a male donor with papillary thyroid cancer or a benign thyroid nodule (not recorded which). Some clones in this sample may be carry-over from other donors' samples. The rearrangement joins TRBV3-1 to TRBJ1-6; no clear D. The specimen sequenced was tumor tissue. The CDR3 DNA sequence: TGTACCAGCAGCCAAGGAGGGTCTAATTCACCCCTCCACTTT. Protein sequence: CTSSQGGSNSPLHF. Variable domain in full (rest from reference TRBV3-1 and TRBJ1-6): DTAVSQTPKYLVTQMGNDKSIKCEQNLGHDTMYWYKQDSKKFLKIMFSYNNKELIINETVPNRFSPKSPDKAHLNLHINSLELGDSAVYFCTSSQGGSNSPLHFGNGTRLTVT.